This TCR beta chain was recovered during a study of shared clonotypes between healthy human individuals. Study as a whole: Donor composition was a couple of women and three men, aged 18 to 49. Study-level points and caveats: Generally, naive subsets (rather than memory subsets) showed larger estimated richness. For sorted subsets, rarefaction showed incomplete sequencing despite large depth.

Sequenced by immunoSEQ multiplex PCR; TCRdb stores in-frame clones only, minus some. This table holds millions of clones, around 93% found once. Germline V CDR1 and CDR2: PRHDT, FYEKMQ (reference sequence). V lost 4 bases to trimming and J lost 0 bases; unmatched junction nucleotides: 3. The CDR3 sequence is 15 residues long. CD8 cells classed as naive were CD45RO-negative and positively selected for CCR7, excluding terminally differentiated effector memory CD45RA+ cells. Donors had no recently reported acute infections or vaccinations and were HIV-negative. Comment on this clone: Its antigen is not identified.

This clonotype was sampled from a man aged 18 to 35 in good health. Some clones in this sample may be carry-over from other donors' samples. V usage is TRBV13 and J usage is TRBJ2-3; 8 nucleotides align to TRBD2. Sequenced input: naive CD8+ T cells from PBMCs. CDR3 bases: TGTGCCAGCAGCTCAACTAGCGGAAGCACAGATACGCAGTATTTT. Its translation is CASSSTSGSTDTQYF.